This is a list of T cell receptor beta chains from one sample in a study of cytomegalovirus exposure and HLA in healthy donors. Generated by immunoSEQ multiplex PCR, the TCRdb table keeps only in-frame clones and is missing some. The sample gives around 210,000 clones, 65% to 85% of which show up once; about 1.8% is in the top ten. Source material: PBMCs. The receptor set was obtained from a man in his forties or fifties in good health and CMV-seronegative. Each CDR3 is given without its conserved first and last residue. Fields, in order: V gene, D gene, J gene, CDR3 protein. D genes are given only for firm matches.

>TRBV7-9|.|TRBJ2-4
ASSLVALAGRNIQY
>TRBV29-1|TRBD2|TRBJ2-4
SVGSGRTRDIQY
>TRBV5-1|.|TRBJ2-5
ASTEKSLAAGTQY
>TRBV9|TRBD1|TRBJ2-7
ASSKGQGANYEQY
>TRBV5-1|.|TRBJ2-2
AGSGLGTNTGELF
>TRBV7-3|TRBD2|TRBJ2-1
ASSLSTSGRAGQF
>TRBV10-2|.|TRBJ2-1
ASRVEELLSNEQF
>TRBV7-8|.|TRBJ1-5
ASSPDRNQPQH
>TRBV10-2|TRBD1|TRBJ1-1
ASRSHRGSNTEAF
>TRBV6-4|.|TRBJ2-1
ASSSQGGDEQF
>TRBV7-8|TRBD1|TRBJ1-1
ASSYGRGPTEAF
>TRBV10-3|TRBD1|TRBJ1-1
AISEDRGMNTEAF
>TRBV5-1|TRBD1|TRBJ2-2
ASSGRGTGKGTGELF
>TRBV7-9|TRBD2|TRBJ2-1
ASSPTSNGYNEQF
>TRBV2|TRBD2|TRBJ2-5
ASSERLAGRETQY
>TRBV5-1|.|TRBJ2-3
ASSLATDTQY
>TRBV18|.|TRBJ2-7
ASSRTDSYEQY
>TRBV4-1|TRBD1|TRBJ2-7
ASSQATGGPYEQY
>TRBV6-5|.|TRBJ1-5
ASSRGGSNQPQH
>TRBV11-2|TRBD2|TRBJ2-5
ASSLELAGGSETQY
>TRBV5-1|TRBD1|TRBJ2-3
ASSLTGGGVDTQY
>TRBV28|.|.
ASSLSGGSYEQY
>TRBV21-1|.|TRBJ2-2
ASRNDRVNTGELF
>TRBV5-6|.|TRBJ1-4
ASSLVTGTNEKLF
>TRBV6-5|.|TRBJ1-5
ASSGVWGGNQPQH
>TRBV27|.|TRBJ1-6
ASSPDRNNSPLH
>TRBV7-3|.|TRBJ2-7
ASSLTPAGSYEQY
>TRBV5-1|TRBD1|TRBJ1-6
ASSLAFGQGASYNSPLH
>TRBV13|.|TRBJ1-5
ASSFDRDQPQH
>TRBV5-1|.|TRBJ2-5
ASSLGGGQETQY
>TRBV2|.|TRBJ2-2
ASSGGGLLAGAKLF
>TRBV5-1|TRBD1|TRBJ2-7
ASSLEGTGIYEQY
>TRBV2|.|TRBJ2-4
ASATGNGNIQY
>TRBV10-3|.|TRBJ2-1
AISDASRSSYNEQF
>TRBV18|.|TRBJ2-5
ASSPRTVQKTQY
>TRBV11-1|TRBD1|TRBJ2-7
ASSLGQHLNEQY